This T cell receptor (beta chain) was captured in a study of blood T cells in healthy people across ages. Study-wide results and limits: Roughly linearly, TCR beta diversity per million T cells fell as age increased.

This clonotype was observed many times. Its antigen is currently unknown. Sequence at one end of the junction differs from germline and may be a read error. The authors ran a second PCR of about 7 to 12 cycles using a sample-barcoded 5' primer and a J-beta primer mix. One entry per CDR3 protein, called by TCRdb with MiXCR from the 5' RACE reads. The sample has 1.5 million to 2 million distinct CDR3 sequences, approximately 30% seen once. CDR1 is SGHRS and CDR2 is YFSETQ in the germline V gene. The CDR3 runs to 12 residues. Caucasian individuals from Russia who were healthy and aged roughly 6 to 100 acted as donors. There were at least 6 micrograms of total RNA extracted from every sample.

This sequence originates from a woman aged 25 to 39 in good health. Sequencing was done on a sample of blood. The V call is TRBV5-1, the J call TRBJ2-1; D gene ambiguous. CDR3: CASSLVAGEQFF. The CDR3 DNA is TGTGCCAGCAGCTTAGTTGCCGGGGAGCAGTTCTTC.